Following are 20 T cell receptor beta chains from one sample sequenced in a study of blood T cell repertoires in COVID-19. Using immunoSEQ multiplex PCR, the repertoire was profiled, and TCRdb retains in-frame clones only, with some absent. The repertoire consists of tens of thousands of clones, with around 80% occurring once and the leading ten covering approximately 1.7%. The sample taken for sequencing was peripheral blood. These receptors were collected from a man aged 55 to 69 with COVID-19, enrolled during active disease.

The rearrangement links TRBV28 to TRBJ1-2; TRBD1 aligns across 8 bases. The CDR3 length is 15 residues. Germline trimming cut 2 bases from V and 1 base from J; bases unmatched to any gene: 3. Germline assignment: CDR1 MDHEN and CDR2 SYDVKM. Here the CDR3 reads CASSLPGQGNYGYTF. CDR3 coding DNA: TGTGCCAGCAGTTTACCTGGACAGGGTAACTATGGCTACACCTTC.

The CDR3 sequence: CASGTTPNTGELFF. The CDR3 DNA sequence: TGTGCCAGTGGGACTACCCCGAACACCGGGGAGCTGTTTTTT. The chain uses TRBV6-6 and TRBJ2-2, with 7 nucleotides matching TRBD2. This CDR3 is 14 amino acids long. V lost 9 bases, J lost 0 bases, and 4 bases stayed unmatched. Germline V CDR1 and CDR2: MNHNY, SVGAGI (reference sequence).

The chain joins TRBV18 to TRBJ2-1, with a tentative D call TRBD2 (5 bases). CDR1 is KGHSH and CDR2 is LQKENI in the germline V gene. The V end lost 6 bases, the J end lost 8 bases, and 20 bases lay between the germline ends. The CDR3 has 15 amino acids. The CDR3 DNA sequence: TGTGCCAGCTCTTCTCGAACGAGGGCCAGTGATGAGCAGTTCTTC. It encodes CASSSRTRASDEQFF.

This chain uses TRBV3-1 (or the pseudogene TRBV3-2) with TRBJ2-7; D is undetermined. The CDR3 runs to 14 residues. V gave up 4 bases and J gave up 4 bases, with 14 bases separating them. Germline V gene sequence: CDR1 LGHDT, CDR2 YNNKEL (reference sequence). As DNA, the CDR3 is TGTGCCAGCAGCCCGCGCCAGCGCGATTACGAGCAGTACTTC. Its protein product is CASSPRQRDYEQYF.

V is TRBV28 and J is TRBJ1-6; D might be TRBD1 (6 bases). This CDR3 contains 13 residues. Germline V gene sequence: CDR1 MDHEN, CDR2 SYDVKM. V gave up 3 bases and J gave up 14 bases, with 14 bases separating them. The CDR3 protein is CASSLTGPSALHF. CDR3 sequence (DNA): TGTGCCAGCAGTTTGACAGGCCCATCGGCCCTCCACTTT.

The chain combines TRBV28 with TRBJ2-4; no clear D. Germline CDR1 reads MDHEN; CDR2 reads SYDVKM. Trimming left V 1 base short and J 0 bases short, with 10 bases between. The CDR3 has 16 amino acids. CDR3 region: CASSLYAQLAKNIQYF. For the CDR3, the DNA is TGTGCCAGCAGTTTATACGCCCAGTTAGCCAAAAACATTCAGTACTTC.

This sequence joins TRBV30 and TRBJ1-2; D is possibly TRBD1 (5 bases). Deletions cut 4 bases from V and 0 bases from J, with 9 bases between. Germline CDR1 is GTSNPN and CDR2 is SVGIG (reference sequence). The CDR3 consists of 13 residues. The CDR3 region is CAWTGGSNYGYTF. In nucleotides, the CDR3 is TGTGCCTGGACCGGGGGTTCTAACTATGGCTACACCTTC.

This chain connects TRBV5-1 to TRBJ1-4, with D perhaps TRBD1 (6 bases). The CDR3 covers 14 residues. Germline CDR1 is SGHRS and CDR2 is YFSETQ. The V and J ends lost 3 bases and 2 bases respectively, with 8 bases between them. The CDR3 DNA is TGCGCCAGCAGCTCACAGGGCACTAATGAAAAACTGTTTTTT. Translating it yields CASSSQGTNEKLFF.

The gene calls are TRBV12-3 or TRBV12-4 and TRBJ1-2; a possible D gene is TRBD1 (6 bases). V was shortened by 5 bases and J by 7 bases, with 11 bases between the two germline ends. The CDR3 is 12 amino acids. The CDR3 spells CASSAGAAGYTF. DNA for the CDR3: TGTGCCAGCAGTGCGGGGGCGGCTGGCTACACCTTC.

The chain employs TRBV30 and TRBJ1-3; a possible D gene is TRBD1 (6 bases). Germline V CDR1 and CDR2: GTSNPN, SVGIG (reference sequence). V lost 2 bases, J lost 5 bases, and 10 bases lay in between. CDR3 length: 13 amino acids. As DNA, the CDR3 is TGTGCCTGGAGTCGGGGGGCCCGAAACACCATATATTTT. Protein product: CAWSRGARNTIYF.

The gene calls are TRBV19 and TRBJ1-2; no reliable D call. Germline loops: CDR1 LNHDA, CDR2 SQIVND (reference sequence). The CDR3 length is 13 residues. Between the trimmed V and J ends, which lost 3 bases and 6 bases, there was a span of 11 bases. The CDR3 protein is CASSMARLDGYTF. Here the CDR3 DNA reads TGTGCCAGTAGTATGGCCCGACTGGATGGCTACACCTTC.

The chain combines TRBV28 with TRBJ1-6; no definite D call. The CDR3 contains 14 residues. V lost 10 bases and J 0 bases, leaving 10 bases between the germline ends. The V gene's germline CDR1 is MDHEN and CDR2 SYDVKM. In nucleotides, the CDR3 is TGTGCCACCCAAACGAGCTCCTATAATTCACCCCTCCACTTT. It specifies CATQTSSYNSPLHF.

V gene TRBV11-3 combines with J gene TRBJ2-3, with TRBD1 matching 7 bases. In germline, CDR1 is SGHNT, CDR2 YENEEA. Unmatched junction bases numbered 5, after V lost 5 bases and J lost 0 bases. This CDR3 has 15 amino acids. Here the CDR3 DNA reads TGTGCCAGCAGCCTCGGACAGGCTAGCACAGATACGCAGTATTTT. It codes for CASSLGQASTDTQYF.

This clone was detected a few times. V usage is TRBV11-2 and J usage is TRBJ1-6; the match to TRBD1 covers 7 bases. V lost 2 bases, J lost 7 bases, and 5 bases stayed unmatched. In germline, CDR1 is SGHAT, CDR2 FQNNGV. This CDR3 region has 15 residues. Here the CDR3 reads CASSLTTGENSPLHF. CDR3 in DNA: TGTGCCAGCAGCTTAACAACAGGGGAAAATTCACCCCTCCACTTT.

J is TRBJ1-5 and V is TRBV28; no clear D gene. CDR1 and CDR2 from the germline V gene are MDHEN and SYDVKM. The CDR3 extends over 10 amino acids. Deletions cut 8 bases from V and 4 bases from J, with 3 bases between. Written as DNA, the CDR3 is TGTGCCAGCCCTAATCAGCCCCAGCATTTT. This translates into CASPNQPQHF.

The gene calls are TRBV28 and TRBJ1-1; the match to TRBD1 covers 7 bases. CDR1 is MDHEN, CDR2 SYDVKM, per germline. The CDR3 consists of 13 residues. The V and J ends lost 2 bases and 10 bases, in that order; junction bases with no gene match: 7. This CDR3 is CASSLTVNRGAFF. The CDR3 DNA is TGTGCCAGCAGTTTAACGGTGAACAGGGGAGCTTTCTTT. The full variable domain, rest sourced from reference TRBV28 and TRBJ1-1, is DVKVTQSSRYLVKRTGEKVFLECVQDMDHENMFWYRQDPGLGLRLIYFSYDVKMKEKGDIPEGYSVSREKKERFSLILESASTNQTSMYLCASSLTVNRGAFFGQGTRLTVV.

This clone was detected a few times. V usage is TRBV5-1 and J usage is TRBJ2-7; D perhaps matches TRBD2 (5 bases). The CDR3 has 13 residues. Trimming pared 9 bases from V and 5 bases from J, leaving 18 bases between. Germline CDR1 reads SGHRS; CDR2 reads YFSETQ. CDR3 coding DNA: TGCGCCACCGGACCCGCGGGCGCTGACGAGCAGTACTTC. Translation gives CATGPAGADEQYF. The variable domain in full, with the rest retrieved from reference TRBV5-1 and TRBJ2-7, is KAGVTQTPRYLIKTRGQQVTLSCSPISGHRSVSWYQQTPGQGLQFLFEYFSETQRNKGNFPGRFSGRQFSNSRSEMNVSTLELGDSALYLCATGPAGADEQYFGPGTRLTVT.

The rearrangement joins TRBV3-1 (or the pseudogene TRBV3-2) to TRBJ2-2, with 8 bases that match TRBD1. The CDR3 consists of 19 residues. V lost 4 bases to trimming and J lost 6 bases; unmatched junction nucleotides: 19. Germline V CDR1 and CDR2: LGHDT, YNNKEL (reference sequence). CDR3 amino acids: CASSPISDDDRGRPGELFF. The DNA for the CDR3 is TGTGCCAGCAGCCCAATCAGTGACGACGACAGGGGAAGACCCGGGGAGCTGTTTTTT.

V usage is TRBV27 and J usage is TRBJ2-2; D may be TRBD1 (6 bases). Germline V gives CDR1 MNHEY, CDR2 SMNVEV (reference sequence). The CDR3 runs to 16 residues. The V gene lost 2 bases and the J gene lost 5 bases, with 15 bases spanning the gap. Written as DNA, the CDR3 is TGTGCCAGCAGTTTAGACAGGATTAGAGGTACCGGGGAGCTGTTTTTT. Translated, it gives CASSLDRIRGTGELFF.

The V call is TRBV5-4, the J call TRBJ1-2, with D perhaps TRBD1 (5 bases). Germline-derived CDR1 and CDR2 are SGHNT and YYREEE (reference sequence). V lost 4 bases to trimming and J lost 2 bases, with 12 bases between them. This CDR3 comprises 14 residues. Written as DNA, the CDR3 is TGTGCCAGCAGCCGACCGACAGCAAACTATGGCTACACCTTC. It is translated as CASSRPTANYGYTF.